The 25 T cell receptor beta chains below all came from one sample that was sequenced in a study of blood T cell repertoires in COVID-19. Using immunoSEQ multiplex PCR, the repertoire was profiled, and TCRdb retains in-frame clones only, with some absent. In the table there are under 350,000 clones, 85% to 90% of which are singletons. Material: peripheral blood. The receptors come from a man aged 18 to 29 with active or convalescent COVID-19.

CDR3 region: CASSGGSGSRYEQYF. CDR3 nucleotide sequence: TGTGCCAGCAGCGGGGGGTCAGGGTCGCGGTACGAGCAGTACTTC. J is TRBJ2-7 and V is TRBV5-4; D possibly corresponds to TRBD2 (6 bases). Germline CDR1 and CDR2: SGHNT and YYREEE (reference sequence). The CDR3 is 15 amino acids. Trimming cost V 4 bases and J 4 bases, with 18 bases left between them.

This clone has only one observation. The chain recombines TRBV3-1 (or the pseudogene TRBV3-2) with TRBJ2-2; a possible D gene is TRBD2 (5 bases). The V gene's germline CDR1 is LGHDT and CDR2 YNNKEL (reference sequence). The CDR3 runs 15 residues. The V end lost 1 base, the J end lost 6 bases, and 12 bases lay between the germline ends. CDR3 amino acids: CASSQVGKGPGELFF. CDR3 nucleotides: TGTGCCAGCAGCCAAGTCGGGAAGGGTCCCGGGGAGCTGTTTTTT.

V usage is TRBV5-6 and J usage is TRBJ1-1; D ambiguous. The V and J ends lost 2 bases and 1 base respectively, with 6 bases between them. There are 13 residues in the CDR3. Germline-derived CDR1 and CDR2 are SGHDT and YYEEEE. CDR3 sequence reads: CASSFPQNTEAFF. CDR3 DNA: TGTGCCAGCAGCTTTCCCCAGAACACTGAAGCTTTCTTT.

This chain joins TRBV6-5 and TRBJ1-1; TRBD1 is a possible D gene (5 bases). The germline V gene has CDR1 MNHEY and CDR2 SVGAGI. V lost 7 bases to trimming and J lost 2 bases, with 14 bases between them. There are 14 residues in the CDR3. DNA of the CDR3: TGTGCCAGCACCATACAGGCAGGAAACACTGAAGCTTTCTTT. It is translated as CASTIQAGNTEAFF.

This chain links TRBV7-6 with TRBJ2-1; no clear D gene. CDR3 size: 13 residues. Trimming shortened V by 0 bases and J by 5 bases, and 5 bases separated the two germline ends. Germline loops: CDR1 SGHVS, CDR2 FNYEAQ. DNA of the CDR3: TGTGCCAGCAGCTTAGCCCCCAACAATGAGCAGTTCTTC. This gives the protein CASSLAPNNEQFF.

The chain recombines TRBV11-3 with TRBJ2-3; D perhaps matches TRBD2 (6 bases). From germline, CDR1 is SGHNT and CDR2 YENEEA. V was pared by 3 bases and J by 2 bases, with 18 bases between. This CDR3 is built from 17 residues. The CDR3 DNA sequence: TGTGCCAGCAGCTTCCAAGGGGTGGGGACTTACACAGATACGCAGTATTTT. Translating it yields CASSFQGVGTYTDTQYF.

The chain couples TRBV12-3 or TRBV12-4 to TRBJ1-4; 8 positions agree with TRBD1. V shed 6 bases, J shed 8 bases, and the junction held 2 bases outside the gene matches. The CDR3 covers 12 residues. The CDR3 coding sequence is TGTGCCAGCAGCAGGGGGCGGGAAAAACTGTTTTTT. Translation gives CASSRGREKLFF.

The CDR3 nucleotides are TGCGCCAGCAGCTCGTACATTTTTTCCCGGGGGGAAACCGGGGAGCTGTTTTTT. Translating gives CASSSYIFSRGETGELFF. V is TRBV5-1 and J is TRBJ2-2; 7 bases map to TRBD2. From germline, CDR1 is SGHRS and CDR2 YFSETQ. Losses at the gene ends were 3 bases for V and 5 bases for J; bases not matched to a gene: 16. This CDR3 region has 18 residues.

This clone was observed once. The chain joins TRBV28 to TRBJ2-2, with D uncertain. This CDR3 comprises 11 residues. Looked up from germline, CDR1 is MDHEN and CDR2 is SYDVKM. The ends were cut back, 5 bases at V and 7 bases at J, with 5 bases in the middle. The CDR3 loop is CASSHGGELFF. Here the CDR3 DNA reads TGTGCCAGCAGTCACGGCGGGGAGCTGTTTTTT.

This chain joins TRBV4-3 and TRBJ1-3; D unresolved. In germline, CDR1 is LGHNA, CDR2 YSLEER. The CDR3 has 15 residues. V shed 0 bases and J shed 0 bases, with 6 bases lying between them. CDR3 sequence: CASSQEVYSGNTIYF. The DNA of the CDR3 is TGCGCCAGCAGCCAAGAGGTCTACTCTGGAAACACCATATATTTT.

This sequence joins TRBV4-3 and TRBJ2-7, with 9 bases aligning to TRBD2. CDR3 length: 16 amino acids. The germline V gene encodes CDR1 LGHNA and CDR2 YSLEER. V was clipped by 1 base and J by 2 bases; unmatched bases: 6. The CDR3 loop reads CASSQAWREGPYEQYF. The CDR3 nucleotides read TGCGCCAGCAGCCAAGCTTGGCGGGAGGGCCCCTACGAGCAGTACTTC.

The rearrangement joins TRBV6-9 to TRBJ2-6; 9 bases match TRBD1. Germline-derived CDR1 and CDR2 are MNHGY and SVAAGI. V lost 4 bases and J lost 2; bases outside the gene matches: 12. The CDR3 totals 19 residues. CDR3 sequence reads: CASSSFTGTGLAGANVLTF. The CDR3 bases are TGTGCCAGCAGTTCCTTTACCGGGACAGGGTTGGCTGGGGCCAACGTCCTGACTTTC.

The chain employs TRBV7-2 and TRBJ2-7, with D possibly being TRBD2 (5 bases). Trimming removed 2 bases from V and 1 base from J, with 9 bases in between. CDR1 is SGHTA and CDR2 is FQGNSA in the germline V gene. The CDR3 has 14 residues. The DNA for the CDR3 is TGTGCCAGCAGCTTACCGGGGAAGTCCTACGAGCAGTACTTC. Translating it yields CASSLPGKSYEQYF.

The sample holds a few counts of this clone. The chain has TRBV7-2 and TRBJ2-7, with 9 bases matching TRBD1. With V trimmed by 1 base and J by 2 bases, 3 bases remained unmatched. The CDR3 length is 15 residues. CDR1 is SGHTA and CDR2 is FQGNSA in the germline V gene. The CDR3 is CASSLEGTGPYEQYF. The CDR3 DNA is TGTGCCAGCAGCTTAGAGGGGACAGGGCCCTACGAGCAGTACTTC.

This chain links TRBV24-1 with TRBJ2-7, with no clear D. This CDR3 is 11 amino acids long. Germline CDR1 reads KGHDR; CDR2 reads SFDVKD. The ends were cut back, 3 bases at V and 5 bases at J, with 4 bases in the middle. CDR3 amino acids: CATSDTNEQYF. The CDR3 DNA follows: TGTGCCACCAGTGATACTAACGAGCAGTACTTC.

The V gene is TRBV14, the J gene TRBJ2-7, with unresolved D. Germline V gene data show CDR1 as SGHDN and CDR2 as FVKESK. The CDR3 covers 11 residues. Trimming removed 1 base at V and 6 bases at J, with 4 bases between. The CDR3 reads CASSQASEQYF. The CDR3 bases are TGTGCCAGCAGCCAAGCCAGCGAGCAGTACTTC.

The CDR3 region has the DNA TGTGCCAGCAGCGACGGACAGTCCGGGGCCAACGTCCTGACTTTC. Protein: CASSDGQSGANVLTF. J is TRBJ2-6 and V is TRBV6-6; tentative D call: TRBD1 (6 bases). Trimming removed 6 bases from V and 4 bases from J, with 13 bases in between. Germline V CDR1 and CDR2: MNHNY, SVGAGI (reference sequence). The CDR3 spans 15 residues.

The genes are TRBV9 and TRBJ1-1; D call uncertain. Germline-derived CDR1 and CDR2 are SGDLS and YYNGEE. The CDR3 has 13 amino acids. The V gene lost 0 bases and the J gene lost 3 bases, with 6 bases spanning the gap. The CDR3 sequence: CASSVVPDTEAFF. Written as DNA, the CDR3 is TGTGCCAGCAGCGTAGTCCCAGACACTGAAGCTTTCTTT.

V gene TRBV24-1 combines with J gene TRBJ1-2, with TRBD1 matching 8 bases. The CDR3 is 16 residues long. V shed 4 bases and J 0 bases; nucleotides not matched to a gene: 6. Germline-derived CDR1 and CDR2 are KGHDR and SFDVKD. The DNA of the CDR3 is TGTGCCACCAGTGACCCAGGGGGCCCCTCTAACTATGGCTACACCTTC. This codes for CATSDPGGPSNYGYTF.

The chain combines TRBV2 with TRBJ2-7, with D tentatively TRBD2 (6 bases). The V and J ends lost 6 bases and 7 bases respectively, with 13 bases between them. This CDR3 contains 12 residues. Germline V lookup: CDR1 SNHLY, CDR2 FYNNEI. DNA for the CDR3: TGTGCCAGCAGAGATCCCGCGGGGGAGCAGTACTTC. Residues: CASRDPAGEQYF.

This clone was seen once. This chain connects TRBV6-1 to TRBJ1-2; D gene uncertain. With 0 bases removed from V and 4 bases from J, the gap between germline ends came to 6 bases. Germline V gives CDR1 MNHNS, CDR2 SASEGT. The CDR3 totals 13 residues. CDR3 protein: CASSEASGYGYTF. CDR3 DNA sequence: TGTGCCAGCAGTGAAGCCAGTGGCTATGGCTACACCTTC.

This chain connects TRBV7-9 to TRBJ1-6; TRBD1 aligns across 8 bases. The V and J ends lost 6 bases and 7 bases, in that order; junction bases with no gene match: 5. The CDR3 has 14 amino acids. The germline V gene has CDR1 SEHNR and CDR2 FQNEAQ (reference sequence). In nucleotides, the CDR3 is TGTGCCAGCAGTGGACAGGGATCCAATTCACCCCTCCACTTT. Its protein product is CASSGQGSNSPLHF.

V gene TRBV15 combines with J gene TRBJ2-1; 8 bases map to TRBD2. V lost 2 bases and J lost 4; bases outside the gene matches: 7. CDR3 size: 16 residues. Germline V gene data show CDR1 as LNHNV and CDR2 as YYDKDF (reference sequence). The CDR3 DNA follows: TGTGCCACCAGCAGACCCCTAGCGGGTGGGTACAATGAGCAGTTCTTC. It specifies CATSRPLAGGYNEQFF.

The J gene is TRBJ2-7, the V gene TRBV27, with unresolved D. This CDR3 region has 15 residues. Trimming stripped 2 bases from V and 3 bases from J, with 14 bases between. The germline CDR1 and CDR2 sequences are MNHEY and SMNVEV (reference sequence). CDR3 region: CASSLAHPGFYEQYF. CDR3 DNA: TGTGCCAGCAGTTTAGCTCACCCAGGTTTCTACGAGCAGTACTTC.

The CDR3 sequence is CASSPTGVANSPLHF. In nucleotides, the CDR3 is TGTGCCAGCTCACCAACCGGGGTGGCTAATTCACCCCTCCACTTT. The chain carries TRBV18 and TRBJ1-6; D gene uncertain. The V end lost 2 bases, the J end lost 6 bases, and 11 bases lay between the germline ends. This CDR3 spans 15 amino acids. Per the germline V gene, CDR1 is KGHSH and CDR2 is LQKENI.